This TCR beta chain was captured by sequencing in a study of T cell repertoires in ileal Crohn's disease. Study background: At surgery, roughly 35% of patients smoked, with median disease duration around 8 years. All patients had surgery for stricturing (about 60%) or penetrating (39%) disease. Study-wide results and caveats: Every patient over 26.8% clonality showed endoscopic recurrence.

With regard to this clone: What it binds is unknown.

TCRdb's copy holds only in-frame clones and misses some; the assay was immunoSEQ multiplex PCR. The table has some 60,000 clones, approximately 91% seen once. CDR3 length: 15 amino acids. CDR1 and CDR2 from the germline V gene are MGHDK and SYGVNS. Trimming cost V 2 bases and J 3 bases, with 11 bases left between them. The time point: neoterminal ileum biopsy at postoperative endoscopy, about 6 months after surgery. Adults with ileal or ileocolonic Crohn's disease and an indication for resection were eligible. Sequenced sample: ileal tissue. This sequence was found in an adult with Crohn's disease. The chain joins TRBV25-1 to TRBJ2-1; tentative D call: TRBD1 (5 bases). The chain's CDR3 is CASSEGDSYYNEQFF. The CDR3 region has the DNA TGTGCCAGCAGTGAAGGCGACAGTTACTACAATGAGCAGTTCTTC.